Detailed here is one T cell receptor beta chain. The antigen is unknown. Assay: immunoSEQ multiplex PCR; the TCRdb copy retains only in-frame clones and omits some. In the table there are some 100,000 clones, 82% of which are singletons. The CDR3 covers 16 residues. Germline CDR1 SGHVS, CDR2 FNYEAQ. V gave up 5 bases and J gave up 0 bases; unmatched junction bases: 5. The sample belongs to a study of radiation and T cells in renal cell carcinoma. Findings and limits, study-wide: Baseline intratumoral clonotype presence is unknown without pretreatment biopsies.

The time point here: baseline pretreatment blood. Treatment here: 15 Gy SBRT to primary tumor, nephrectomy 4 weeks later. Serial blood draws occurred at baseline and 2 and 4 weeks post-SBRT. Clear cell pathology was present in this patient's renal cell carcinoma. This TCR was recovered from a man aged 60-69 years with renal cell carcinoma. Sequenced here: blood, sampled from a patient whose treatment included radiotherapy and nephrectomy. The chain carries TRBV7-6 and TRBJ2-7; 12 bases are a match to TRBD2. DNA of the CDR3: TGTGCCAGCAGCCACACTAGCGGGAGGCCCTCCTACGAGCAGTACTTC. Translating gives CASSHTSGRPSYEQYF.